The entry below gives a single TCR beta chain sequence along with its context. Its matching antigen is unknown. The sample is drawn from a study of T cells in Graves' hyperthyroidism and ophthalmopathy. Across the whole study: Peripheral blood specimens were obtained at initial diagnosis, prior to any treatment. Whole-study results and caveats: Researchers report that a 13 V-J model separated ophthalmopathy from stable hyperthyroidism.

The study left out patients who had uncontrolled infection, other autoimmune disease, pregnancy or lactation. Source material for PBMCs was over 8 ml fresh peripheral blood. TCR beta CDR3 regions were amplified from RNA transcripts. First-round RT-PCR with HTBI primers amplified the TCR CDR3 region. TCRdb passed the multiplex PCR reads through MiXCR, listing each CDR3 protein once. The sample shows about 640,000 distinct CDR3 sequences, roughly 20% of them seen only once. V trimming: 0 bases; J trimming: 3 bases; junction bases outside the gene matches: 8. Germline-derived CDR1 and CDR2 are SGHRS and YFSETQ. CDR3 length: 16 amino acids.

The sequencing input was blood. This sequence was found in a man aged 30-40 years with Graves' ophthalmopathy. The rearrangement links TRBV5-1 to TRBJ2-7, with 8 bases fitting TRBD2. CDR3: CASSLGPSGGVYEQYF. CDR3 coding DNA: TGCGCCAGCAGCTTGGGTCCCAGCGGGGGCGTCTACGAGCAGTACTTC.